Below are 29 T cell receptor beta chains sequenced from a single sample in a study of response to subunit inactivated influenza vaccine listed by TCRdb under 2018. Receptor libraries were prepared by RT-PCR. Sequenced on an Illumina HiSeq 2500. Using fastp at Q25 and MiXCR, TCRdb reprocessed the public reads and kept productive beta chains. Records with the same CDR3 protein are collapsed into one entry carrying the most frequent genes and DNA. The sample has about 500,000 distinct CDR3 sequences on record, 6% to 9% of them singletons. About an eighth of the sample is in the top ten clones. Sequences were derived from PBMCs from blood, sampled around 25 months after vaccination. The receptors derive from a man aged 50-75 years who received an inactivated influenza vaccine. Donor details come from another sample of the same person, matched by shared clones.

The genes are TRBV5-1 and TRBJ2-7; 9 nucleotides match TRBD1. Germline V lookup: CDR1 SGHRS, CDR2 YFSETQ. Losses at the gene ends were 0 bases for V and 4 bases for J; bases not matched to a gene: 5. The CDR3 has 15 residues. This CDR3 reads CASSLDTGGRYEQYF. DNA for the CDR3: TGCGCCAGCAGCTTGGACACAGGGGGCAGGTACGAGCAGTACTTC.

This clonotype was detected many times. V is TRBV7-9 and J is TRBJ2-7; no clear D. The CDR3 has 15 residues. V lost 3 bases, J lost 3 bases, and 15 bases lay in between. In germline, CDR1 is SEHNR, CDR2 FQNEAQ (reference sequence). The CDR3 DNA is TGTGCCAGCAGCTTGGGTCCAAGAATAGGCTACGAGCAGTACTTC. Amino acid sequence: CASSLGPRIGYEQYF.

The rearrangement joins TRBV4-2 to TRBJ2-7; TRBD2 aligns across 10 bases. The length of the CDR3 is 15 residues. Per germline, CDR1 LGHNA and CDR2 YNFKEQ. CDR3 in amino acids: CASSQDLRGSGGLWV. The DNA of the CDR3 is TGTGCCAGCAGCCAAGATCTGAGGGGTAGCGGGGGGCTTTGGGTC.

This clonotype was seen many times. This rearrangement joins TRBV7-9 to TRBJ2-3; D unresolved. CDR1 and CDR2 (germline): SEHNR, FQNEAQ (reference sequence). The CDR3 is made up of 14 amino acids. V was shortened by 7 bases and J by 2 bases, with 13 bases between the two germline ends. CDR3 protein: CASNHVGYTDTQYF. CDR3 coding DNA: TGTGCCAGCAACCACGTAGGATACACAGATACGCAGTATTTT.

CDR3 amino acids: CASRGQSYTDTQYF. The CDR3 DNA sequence: TGTGCCAGCAGGGGACAGAGTTATACAGATACGCAGTATTTT. This chain links TRBV6-1 with TRBJ2-3, with 7 bases fitting TRBD1. The CDR3 has 14 residues. Trimming at V came to 6 bases and at J to 3 bases, leaving 6 bases not matched to a gene. The V gene's germline CDR1 is MNHNS and CDR2 SASEGT.

V usage is TRBV6-5 and J usage is TRBJ2-5, with TRBD1 matching over 10 bases. V was pared by 1 base and J by 5 bases, with 10 bases of the junction left unmatched. The CDR3 has 17 amino acids. The germline V gene encodes CDR1 MNHEY and CDR2 SVGAGI. CDR3: CASSYFPPGQGFETQYF. The DNA for the CDR3 is TGTGCCAGCAGTTACTTCCCACCGGGACAGGGGTTCGAGACCCAGTACTTC.

Many counts were recorded for this clonotype. The chain couples TRBV20-1 to TRBJ2-3, with 12 bases fitting TRBD2. The CDR3 is 15 residues long. With 5 bases clipped from V and 2 bases from J, the junction kept 5 bases outside the gene matches. Germline V CDR1 and CDR2: DFQATT, SNEGSKA (reference sequence). CDR3 protein: CSARTSGRFTDTQYF. The CDR3 nucleotides read TGCAGTGCTCGAACTAGCGGGAGGTTCACAGATACGCAGTATTTT.

This clonotype was counted between two and nine times. The rearrangement uses TRBV3-1 and TRBJ1-4; 7 positions agree with TRBD1. There are 17 residues in the CDR3. J gave up 8 bases and V 0 bases, and 12 bases lay outside the gene matches. From germline, CDR1 is LGHDT and CDR2 YNNKEL (reference sequence). This CDR3 is CASSQDLDSTTGEKLFF. The CDR3 bases are TGTGCCAGCAGCCAAGATCTTGACAGCACGACAGGGGAAAAACTGTTTTTT.

The chain uses TRBV20-1 and TRBJ2-3; 8 bases map to TRBD1. This CDR3 region has 15 residues. With 2 bases clipped from V and 6 bases from J, the junction kept 10 bases outside the gene matches. Germline values: CDR1 DFQATT, CDR2 SNEGSKA (reference sequence). As DNA, the CDR3 is TGCAGTGCTAGAAACTCAGGGGGCTGGGGTGATACGCAGTATTTT. Protein product: CSARNSGGWGDTQYF.

Ten or more counts support this clonotype. The chain employs TRBV12-3 or TRBV12-4 and TRBJ1-2, with D perhaps TRBD1 (5 bases). This CDR3 comprises 14 residues. With 6 bases removed from V and 4 bases from J, the gap between germline ends came to 15 bases. The CDR3 sequence: CASSGGAGSYGYTF. The CDR3 DNA reads as TGTGCCAGCAGCGGTGGAGCAGGGTCCTATGGCTACACCTTC.

This clonotype was counted many times. V and J are TRBV29-1 and TRBJ1-5, with 7 positions matching TRBD1. Trimming removed 4 bases from V and 4 bases from J; junction bases left unmatched: 4. CDR3 length equals 13 residues. Germline lookup yields CDR1 SQVTM and CDR2 ANQGSEA. The CDR3 bases are TGCAGCGTTGGAGACAGGGTAAATCAGCCCCAGCATTTT. Amino acid sequence: CSVGDRVNQPQHF.

This clonotype was seen a handful of times. This rearrangement joins TRBV20-1 to TRBJ1-3; D uncertain. The CDR3 covers 15 residues. Trimming cost V 3 bases and J 4 bases, with 16 bases left between them. The V gene's germline CDR1 is DFQATT and CDR2 SNEGSKA (reference sequence). DNA for the CDR3: TGCAGTGCTAGTGTAGGGCTGGTGTCAGGAAACACCATATATTTT. Amino acids: CSASVGLVSGNTIYF.

The table lists this clonotype with a few counts. This chain links TRBV10-3 with TRBJ2-1; 9 nucleotides align to TRBD2. Germline CDR1 and CDR2: ENHRY and SYGVKD. There are 16 residues in the CDR3. Trimming at V came to 4 bases and at J to 0 bases, leaving 4 bases not matched to a gene. The CDR3 sequence: CAISASGGSSYNEQFF. CDR3 in DNA: TGTGCCATCAGTGCGAGCGGGGGGAGCTCCTACAATGAGCAGTTCTTC.

The sample holds many counts of this clonotype. The rearrangement links TRBV11-2 to TRBJ2-3; D uncertain. Germline V lookup: CDR1 SGHAT, CDR2 FQNNGV. The V end was cut by 2 bases, the J end by 4 bases, with 7 bases between. This CDR3 is built from 13 residues. CDR3 sequence reads: CASSLLVSDTQYF. CDR3 DNA: TGTGCCAGCAGCTTATTAGTGTCAGATACGCAGTATTTT.

This clonotype was seen a handful of times. V usage is TRBV6-1 and J usage is TRBJ1-1; 7 bases align to TRBD1. Per the germline V gene, CDR1 is MNHNS and CDR2 is SASEGT. V trimming: 8 bases; J trimming: 0 bases; junction bases outside the gene matches: 12. The CDR3 contains 16 residues. CDR3 region: CASFSIPGQMNTEAFF. The CDR3 nucleotides read TGTGCCAGCTTTTCGATCCCGGGACAGATGAACACTGAAGCTTTCTTT.

This clonotype was detected many times. This chain uses TRBV5-1 with TRBJ1-1; D unclear. Trimming cost V 4 bases and J 0 bases, with 13 bases left between them. This CDR3 region has 15 residues. Per the germline V gene, CDR1 is SGHRS and CDR2 is YFSETQ. CDR3 bases: TGCGCCAGCAGCCCGGGAGTCCTTCTGAACACTGAAGCTTTCTTT. It yields the protein CASSPGVLLNTEAFF.

This clonotype has a handful of counts. The rearrangement uses TRBV20-1 and TRBJ1-2, with no clear D. The CDR3 is made up of 12 amino acids. The V gene lost 2 bases and the J gene lost 3 bases, with 7 bases spanning the gap. Per the germline V gene, CDR1 is DFQATT and CDR2 is SNEGSKA (reference sequence). CDR3 sequence: CSARQVYYGYTF. The CDR3, as DNA: TGCAGTGCTAGACAGGTTTACTATGGCTACACCTTC.

This chain links TRBV7-2 with TRBJ2-7; TRBD2 agrees at 9 bases. This CDR3 region has 17 residues. J was trimmed by 1 base and V by 1 base; bases with no gene match: 8. Germline CDR1 and CDR2: SGHTA and FQGNSA. CDR3 DNA sequence: TGTGCCAGCAGCTTAGGGTTAGCGGGGGCAACATCCTACGAGCAGTACTTC. Translation: CASSLGLAGATSYEQYF.

This chain joins TRBV5-1 and TRBJ2-4; 7 bases fit TRBD1. Germline CDR1 is SGHRS and CDR2 is YFSETQ. The ends lost 4 bases at V and 6 bases at J; junction bases unmatched: 10. This CDR3 spans 15 amino acids. CDR3: CASSAQTTGINIQYF. The CDR3 DNA sequence: TGCGCCAGCAGCGCACAGACGACAGGGATAAACATTCAGTACTTC.

The CDR3 is CASISYMNTEAFF. The CDR3 nucleotides are TGCGCCAGCATATCGTACATGAACACTGAAGCTTTCTTT. This sequence joins TRBV5-1 and TRBJ1-1; D call uncertain. V was shortened by 6 bases and J by 0 bases, with 9 bases between the two germline ends. The CDR3 runs to 13 residues. Per the germline V gene, CDR1 is SGHRS and CDR2 is YFSETQ.

This clonotype was picked up many times. The chain recombines TRBV18 with TRBJ2-3; no reliable D call. The CDR3 length is 12 residues. Trimming shortened V by 3 bases and J by 4 bases, and 5 bases separated the two germline ends. CDR1 KGHSH and CDR2 LQKENI come from the germline V gene. The CDR3 loop reads CASSPAADTQYF. CDR3 coding DNA: TGTGCCAGCTCACCCGCCGCAGATACGCAGTATTTT.

The sample holds a few counts of this clonotype. The V and J genes are TRBV28 and TRBJ2-5, with D tentatively TRBD2 (5 bases). The germline CDR1 and CDR2 sequences are MDHEN and SYDVKM. This CDR3 spans 14 amino acids. The ends were cut back, 5 bases at V and 7 bases at J, with 17 bases in the middle. In DNA form, the CDR3 reads TGTGCCAGCAGTCCGGGGTCGATCTTTGTGACCCAGTACTTC. This gives the protein CASSPGSIFVTQYF.

This clonotype appeared many times. The V and J genes are TRBV7-9 and TRBJ2-4, with no clear D. From germline, CDR1 is SEHNR and CDR2 FQNEAQ (reference sequence). CDR3 length: 16 amino acids. V lost 1 base and J 1 base, leaving 11 bases between the germline ends. The CDR3 protein is CASSLEVPGAKNIQYF. Here the CDR3 DNA reads TGTGCCAGCAGCTTAGAGGTACCTGGGGCCAAAAACATTCAGTACTTC.

J is TRBJ2-2 and V is TRBV29-1, with 11 bases fitting TRBD1. The trim removed 5 bases at V and 4 bases at J, leaving 3 bases unmatched. This CDR3 region has 14 residues. CDR1 SQVTM and CDR2 ANQGSEA come from the germline V gene. The CDR3 is CSVLGQGATGELFF. CDR3 DNA sequence: TGCAGCGTTCTCGGACAGGGGGCCACCGGGGAGCTGTTTTTT.

This clonotype was recorded many times. This chain uses TRBV5-5 with TRBJ1-2, with 11 bases that match TRBD1. The length of the CDR3 is 15 residues. CDR1 is SGHKS and CDR2 is YYEKEE in the germline V gene (reference sequence). After removal of 4 bases from V and 8 bases from J, the junction contained 10 bases not matched to a gene. The CDR3 is CASSRPGQGGKGYTF. The CDR3 DNA follows: TGTGCCAGCAGCCGACCGGGACAGGGGGGAAAGGGCTACACCTTC.

This clonotype was seen ten or more times. This chain uses TRBV7-9 with TRBJ2-1; TRBD2 might be the D (7 bases). Germline V gene lookup returns CDR1 SEHNR and CDR2 FQNEAQ (reference sequence). V was clipped by 1 base and J by 3 bases, with 13 bases between them. The CDR3 consists of 16 residues. CDR3 nucleotides: TGTGCCAGCAGCTTAGAGACAGGACTAGGCTACAATGAGCAGTTCTTC. Translating it yields CASSLETGLGYNEQFF.

In its sample, this clonotype was seen many times. The V call is TRBV6-6, the J call TRBJ2-5; TRBD2 is a possible D gene (7 bases). The germline V gene encodes CDR1 MNHNY and CDR2 SVGAGI (reference sequence). V lost 8 bases to trimming and J lost 5 bases, with 15 bases between them. The CDR3 runs 13 residues. The CDR3 sequence is CASGRGEGETQYF. As DNA, the CDR3 is TGTGCCAGCGGGAGGGGGGAGGGGGAGACCCAGTACTTC.

The table lists this clonotype with many counts. The chain employs TRBV4-3 and TRBJ2-2; D tentatively fits TRBD1 or TRBD2 (5 bases each). CDR3 size: 18 residues. Germline V lookup: CDR1 LGHNA, CDR2 YSLEER. Trimming took 0 bases from V and 1 from J, leaving 15 bases between them. CDR3 loop: CASSQDSRVGRNTGELFF. CDR3 nucleotide sequence: TGCGCCAGCAGCCAAGATAGTCGGGTGGGACGGAACACCGGGGAGCTGTTTTTT.

This clonotype was seen at least ten times. This chain links TRBV6-2 or TRBV6-3 with TRBJ2-1, with 11 bases fitting TRBD2. CDR1 is MNHEY, CDR2 SVGEGT, per germline. The length of the CDR3 is 14 residues. J lost 2 bases, V lost 7 bases, and 1 base had no gene match. The CDR3 DNA follows: TGTGCCAGCAAACTAGCGGGGGCCTACAATGAGCAGTTCTTC. Translation gives CASKLAGAYNEQFF.